The clone carrying this TCR beta chain is a singleton in its sample. Its antigen is currently unknown. The PCR had 60 Vbeta and 13 Jbeta primers. The repertoire was sequenced with immunoSEQ multiplex PCR; TCRdb's copy has only in-frame clones and lacks some. The data hold under 150,000 clones, with approximately 68% observed a single time. Per germline, CDR1 SNHLY and CDR2 FYNNEI. Losses at the gene ends were 7 bases for V and 5 bases for J; bases not matched to a gene: 10. This CDR3 comprises 15 residues. The sample comes from a study of cytomegalovirus exposure and HLA in healthy donors. General observations from the study: According to the study, 150 to 200 TCR beta chains were cytomegalovirus-associated.

Sequenced: PBMCs. The clonotype comes from a man aged 35 to 55 in good health and CMV-seronegative. The V and J genes are TRBV2 and TRBJ2-1; 8 bases agree with TRBD1. The CDR3, as DNA: TGTGCCAGCACCCTGACAGGGGCGACCGACAATGAGCAGTTCTTC. Its translation is CASTLTGATDNEQFF.